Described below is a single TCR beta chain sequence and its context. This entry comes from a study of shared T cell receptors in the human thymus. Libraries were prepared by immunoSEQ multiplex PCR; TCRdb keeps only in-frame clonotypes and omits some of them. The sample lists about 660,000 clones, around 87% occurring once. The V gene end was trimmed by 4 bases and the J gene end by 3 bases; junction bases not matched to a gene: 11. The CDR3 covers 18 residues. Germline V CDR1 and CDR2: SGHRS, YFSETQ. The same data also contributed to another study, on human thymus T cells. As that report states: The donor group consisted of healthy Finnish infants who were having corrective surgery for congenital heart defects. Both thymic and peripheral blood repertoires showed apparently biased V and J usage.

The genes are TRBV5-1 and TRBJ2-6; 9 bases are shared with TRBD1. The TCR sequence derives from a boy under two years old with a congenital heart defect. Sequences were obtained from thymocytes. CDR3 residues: CASSPDRGVRVGANVLTF. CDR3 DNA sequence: TGCGCCAGCAGCCCCGACAGGGGGGTACGGGTTGGGGCCAACGTCCTGACTTTC.